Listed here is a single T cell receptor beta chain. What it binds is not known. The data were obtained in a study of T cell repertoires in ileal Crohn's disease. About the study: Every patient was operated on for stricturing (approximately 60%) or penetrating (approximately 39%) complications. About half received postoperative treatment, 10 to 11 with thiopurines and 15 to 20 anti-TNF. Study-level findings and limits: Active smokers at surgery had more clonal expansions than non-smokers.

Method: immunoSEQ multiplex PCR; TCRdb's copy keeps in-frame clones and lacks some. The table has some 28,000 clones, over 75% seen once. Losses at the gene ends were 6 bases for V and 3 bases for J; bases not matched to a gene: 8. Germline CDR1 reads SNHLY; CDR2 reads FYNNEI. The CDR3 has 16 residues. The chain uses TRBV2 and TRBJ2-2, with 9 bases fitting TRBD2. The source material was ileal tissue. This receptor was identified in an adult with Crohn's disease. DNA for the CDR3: TGTGCCAGCAGCGGATATAGCGGGAGAGACACCGGGGAGCTGTTTTTT. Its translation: CASSGYSGRDTGELFF.